The 21 T cell receptor beta chains in this list originate from one sample, sequenced in a study of blood T cell repertoires in COVID-19. Data came from immunoSEQ multiplex PCR; TCRdb stores just in-frame clones and leaves some out. Of about 120,000 clones in the sample, approximately 80% are singletons; the top ten hold about an eighth. Input material: peripheral blood. These receptors were obtained from a human donor in a cohort sampled during active COVID-19.

The chain links TRBV27 to TRBJ2-3; the D gene is possibly TRBD1 (6 bases). The CDR3 is made up of 13 amino acids. V lost 7 bases and J lost 2, with 10 bases in between. Per the germline V gene, CDR1 is MNHEY and CDR2 is SMNVEV (reference sequence). The CDR3 DNA sequence: TGTGCCAGCAAGGGACACCTCACAGATACGCAGTATTTT. It specifies CASKGHLTDTQYF.

This clone has a handful of counts. This sequence joins TRBV6-5 and TRBJ1-5; 7 nucleotides line up with TRBD1. The CDR3 runs 13 residues. CDR1 and CDR2 from the germline V gene are MNHEY and SVGAGI. V dropped 8 bases and J dropped 1; count of bases not matched to a gene: 2. CDR3: CASSDRSNQPQHF. In DNA, the CDR3 is TGTGCCAGCTCGGACAGGAGCAATCAGCCCCAGCATTTT.

The sample holds one count of this clone. CDR3 sequence reads: CASSSGATNEKLFF. Here the CDR3 DNA reads TGTGCCAGCAGCTCCGGTGCAACTAATGAAAAACTGTTTTTT. The chain carries TRBV7-9 and TRBJ1-4; D is uncertain. Germline V gene data show CDR1 as SEHNR and CDR2 as FQNEAQ (reference sequence). V was shortened by 4 bases and J by 0 bases, with 6 bases between the two germline ends. The CDR3 is 14 residues long.

The chain links TRBV6-5 to TRBJ1-2, with TRBD1 as a possible D gene (5 bases). This CDR3 contains 12 residues. Germline loops: CDR1 MNHEY, CDR2 SVGAGI. Trimming left V 11 bases short and J 0 bases short, with 10 bases between. In nucleotides, the CDR3 is TGTGCCGCCAGGGCCTCTAACTATGGCTACACCTTC. It specifies CAARASNYGYTF.

The chain links TRBV7-2 to TRBJ2-5, with D possibly matching TRBD2 (8 bases). There are 15 residues in the CDR3. V was shortened by 8 bases and J by 4 bases, with 20 bases between the two germline ends. Germline assignment: CDR1 SGHTA and CDR2 FQGNSA. CDR3 in DNA: TGTGCCAGCCAGGGGGGACTAGGCCACTTAGAGACCCAGTACTTC. Residues: CASQGGLGHLETQYF.

V and J are TRBV2 and TRBJ2-1; D may be TRBD1 (5 bases). The germline CDR1 and CDR2 sequences are SNHLY and FYNNEI. The V end lost 4 bases, the J end lost 9 bases, and 13 bases lay between the germline ends. This CDR3 has 13 amino acids. The CDR3 protein is CASSGQGFGEQFF. CDR3 coding DNA: TGTGCCAGCAGTGGGCAGGGCTTCGGTGAGCAGTTCTTC.

The chain uses TRBV7-8 and TRBJ2-3; TRBD1 aligns across 11 bases. Germline CDR1 reads SGHVS; CDR2 reads FQNEAQ. V shed 6 bases and J 5 bases; nucleotides not matched to a gene: 7. There are 15 residues in the CDR3. Here the CDR3 DNA reads TGTGCCAGCAGGCCGGACAGGGGGCAGGGAGATACGCAGTATTTT. This codes for CASRPDRGQGDTQYF. The variable domain in full, completed from reference TRBV7-8 and TRBJ2-3, reads GAGVSQSPRYKVAKRGQDVALRCDPISGHVSLFWYQQALGQGPEFLTYFQNEAQLDKSGLPSDRFFAERPEGSVSTLKIQRTQQEDSAVYLCASRPDRGQGDTQYFGPGTRLTVL.

The rearrangement uses TRBV19 and TRBJ1-5, with D perhaps matching TRBD1 (6 bases). The CDR3 consists of 14 residues. Germline V gene data show CDR1 as LNHDA and CDR2 as SQIVND (reference sequence). Trimming took off 0 bases at V and 9 bases at J, with 12 bases between the two ends. Here the CDR3 DNA reads TGTGCCAGTAGTATAGATGGGCAGGGGTGGCCCCAGCATTTT. This codes for CASSIDGQGWPQHF.

The V call is TRBV11-2, the J call TRBJ1-1; tentatively, D is TRBD1 (6 bases). This CDR3 is 14 amino acids long. V shed 2 bases and J shed 6 bases, with 13 bases lying between them. From germline, CDR1 is SGHAT and CDR2 FQNNGV. The CDR3 spells CASSLPYRDSEAFF. The DNA for the CDR3 is TGTGCCAGCAGCTTACCCTACAGGGATTCTGAAGCTTTCTTT. Variable domain in full (rest from reference TRBV11-2 and TRBJ1-1): EAGVAQSPRYKIIEKRQSVAFWCNPISGHATLYWYQQILGQGPKLLIQFQNNGVVDDSQLPKDRFSAERLKGVDSTLKIQPAKLEDSAVYLCASSLPYRDSEAFFGQGTRLTVV.

This clone appeared a few times. The chain joins TRBV19 to TRBJ1-1; D uncertain. Germline CDR1 and CDR2: LNHDA and SQIVND (reference sequence). Trimming removed 9 bases from V and 2 bases from J, with 13 bases in between. This CDR3 is built from 13 residues. CDR3 coding DNA: TGTGCCAGCCGCGGGCGGAAAAACACTGAAGCTTTCTTT. Its translation: CASRGRKNTEAFF.

This clone has just one count. The rearrangement links TRBV5-4 to TRBJ2-3; TRBD2 agrees at 11 bases. Unmatched junction bases numbered 6, after V lost 4 bases and J lost 2 bases. CDR1 is SGHNT and CDR2 is YYREEE in the germline V gene (reference sequence). The CDR3 extends over 16 amino acids. The CDR3 is CASSGLGLADTDTQYF. The CDR3 nucleotides are TGTGCCAGCAGCGGCTTGGGACTAGCGGACACAGATACGCAGTATTTT.

The chain couples TRBV19 to TRBJ2-1; D remains ambiguous. Trimming took off 6 bases at V and 7 bases at J, with 13 bases between the two ends. Germline loops: CDR1 LNHDA, CDR2 SQIVND (reference sequence). The CDR3 is made up of 13 amino acids. CDR3 bases: TGTGCCAGTAGCTCGGCAGGTTCAAATGAGCAGTTCTTC. Translating it yields CASSSAGSNEQFF.

CDR3 sequence reads: CASSYGREYNEQFF. As DNA, the CDR3 is TGTGCCAGCAGTTACGGCAGGGAATACAATGAGCAGTTCTTC. The rearrangement uses TRBV6-5 and TRBJ2-1, with D tentatively TRBD1 (5 bases). Trimming removed 2 bases at V and 4 bases at J, with 9 bases between. Per germline, CDR1 MNHEY and CDR2 SVGAGI. The CDR3 has 14 amino acids.

This chain connects TRBV6-5 to TRBJ2-1; 10 bases line up with TRBD2. V was clipped by 7 bases and J by 5 bases; unmatched bases: 8. CDR1 and CDR2 from the germline V gene are MNHEY and SVGAGI. This CDR3 has 15 amino acids. The CDR3 bases are TGTGCCAGCATCAAGAGACTAGCGGGTGACAATGAGCAGTTCTTC. This sequence encodes CASIKRLAGDNEQFF.

Turning to this clone: An end of the junction differs from the germline gene, which may be a read error. Other DNA sequences in this specimen translate into the identical CDR3. The CDR3 sequence is CATSGQYYGYTF. The CDR3 DNA reads as TGTGCCACTTCGGGACAGTACTATGGCTACACCTTT. The chain links TRBV6-5 to TRBJ1-2; 7 bases fit TRBD1. The CDR3 has 12 residues. CDR1 is MNHEY and CDR2 is SVGAGI in the germline V gene.

The J gene is TRBJ1-1, the V gene TRBV5-1, with a possible D match to TRBD1 (6 bases). The CDR3 is made up of 14 amino acids. CDR1 and CDR2 from the germline V gene are SGHRS and YFSETQ. V was clipped by 6 bases and J by 1 base, with 13 bases between them. This chain's CDR3 is CASMARGKNTEAFF. DNA for the CDR3: TGCGCCAGCATGGCGAGGGGGAAGAACACTGAAGCTTTCTTT.

Only one count was recorded for this clone. The gene calls are TRBV5-1 and TRBJ2-5; perhaps TRBD1 as D (6 bases). Germline CDR1 SGHRS, CDR2 YFSETQ. The CDR3 loop spans 14 amino acids. V dropped 2 bases and J dropped 4 bases, with 12 bases sitting between them. CDR3 loop: CASSLGGVRETQYF. DNA of the CDR3: TGCGCCAGCAGCTTAGGGGGAGTTCGAGAGACCCAGTACTTC.

The chain links TRBV5-5 to TRBJ1-2; 9 bases fit TRBD1. The CDR3 is made up of 13 amino acids. From germline, CDR1 is SGHKS and CDR2 YYEKEE (reference sequence). With V trimmed by 4 bases and J by 6 bases, 4 bases remained unmatched. DNA for the CDR3: TGTGCCAGCAGCCTACAGGGGGCTAATGGCTACACCTTC. It translates to CASSLQGANGYTF.

V is TRBV19 and J is TRBJ1-5, with TRBD1 matching over 7 bases. V lost 4 bases, J lost 5 bases, and 14 bases stayed unmatched. The germline gives CDR1 LNHDA, CDR2 SQIVND (reference sequence). The CDR3 is made up of 17 amino acids. CDR3 sequence: CASSKTNLPGQHQPQHF. The CDR3, as DNA: TGTGCCAGTAGTAAAACAAATCTACCGGGACAGCATCAGCCCCAGCATTTT.

The chain employs TRBV7-8 and TRBJ2-5, with D perhaps TRBD2 (5 bases). Germline V CDR1 and CDR2: SGHVS, FQNEAQ. The CDR3 spans 15 residues. V was clipped by 2 bases and J by 2 bases, with 12 bases between them. CDR3 sequence (DNA): TGTGCCAGCAGCTTACTAGCAACTACACAAGAGACCCAGTACTTC. It is translated as CASSLLATTQETQYF.

This rearrangement joins TRBV7-8 to TRBJ1-2; tentatively, D is TRBD1 (6 bases). The CDR3 consists of 13 residues. Germline CDR1 SGHVS, CDR2 FQNEAQ. Trimming left V 6 bases short and J 8 bases short, with 16 bases between. In nucleotides, the CDR3 is TGTGCCAGCAGTATAAAACAGGGCTACGGCTACACCTTC. This gives the protein CASSIKQGYGYTF.